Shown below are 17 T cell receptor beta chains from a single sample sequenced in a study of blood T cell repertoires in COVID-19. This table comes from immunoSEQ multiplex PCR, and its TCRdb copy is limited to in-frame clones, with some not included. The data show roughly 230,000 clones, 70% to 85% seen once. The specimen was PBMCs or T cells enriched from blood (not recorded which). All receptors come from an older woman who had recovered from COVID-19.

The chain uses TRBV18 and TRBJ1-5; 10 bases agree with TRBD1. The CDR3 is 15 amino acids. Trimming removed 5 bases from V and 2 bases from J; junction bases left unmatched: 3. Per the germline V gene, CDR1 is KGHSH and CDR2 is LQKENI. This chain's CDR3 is CASSAGTGGNQPQHF. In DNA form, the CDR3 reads TGTGCCAGCTCAGCCGGGACAGGGGGCAATCAGCCCCAGCATTTT.

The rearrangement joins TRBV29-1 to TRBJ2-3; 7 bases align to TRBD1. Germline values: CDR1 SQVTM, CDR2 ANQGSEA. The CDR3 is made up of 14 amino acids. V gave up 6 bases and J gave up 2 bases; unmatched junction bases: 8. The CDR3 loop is CSVARGNPTDTQYF. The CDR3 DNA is TGCAGCGTAGCCAGGGGGAATCCCACAGATACGCAGTATTTT.

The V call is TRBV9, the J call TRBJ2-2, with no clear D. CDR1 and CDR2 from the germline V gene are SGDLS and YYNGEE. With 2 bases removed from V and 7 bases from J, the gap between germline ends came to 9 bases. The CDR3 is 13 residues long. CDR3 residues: CASSVVVFGELFF. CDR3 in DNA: TGTGCCAGCAGCGTCGTAGTGTTCGGGGAGCTGTTTTTT.

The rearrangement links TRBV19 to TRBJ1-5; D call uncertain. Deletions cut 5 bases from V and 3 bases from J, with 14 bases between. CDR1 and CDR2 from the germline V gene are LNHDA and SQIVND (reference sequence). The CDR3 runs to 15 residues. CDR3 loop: CASSFAGWINQPQHF. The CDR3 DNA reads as TGTGCCAGTAGTTTCGCCGGGTGGATCAATCAGCCCCAGCATTTT.

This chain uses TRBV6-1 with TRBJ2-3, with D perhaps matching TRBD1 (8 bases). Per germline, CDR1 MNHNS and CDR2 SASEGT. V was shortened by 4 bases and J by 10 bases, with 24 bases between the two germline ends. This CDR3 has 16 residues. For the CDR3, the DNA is TGTGCCAGCAGTGTCTCGGGGGGACAGGAACTCTCCGCGCAGTATTTT. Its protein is CASSVSGGQELSAQYF.

The DNA of the CDR3 is TGTGCCACCAGTGAACGGGACAGGGGGCTGTATGGCTACACCTTC. It translates to CATSERDRGLYGYTF. The rearrangement joins TRBV24-1 to TRBJ1-2, with 12 bases identical to TRBD1. The junction had 4 bases not matched to a gene; V was cut back by 4 bases and J by 5 bases. Germline CDR1 reads KGHDR; CDR2 reads SFDVKD. CDR3 length: 15 amino acids.

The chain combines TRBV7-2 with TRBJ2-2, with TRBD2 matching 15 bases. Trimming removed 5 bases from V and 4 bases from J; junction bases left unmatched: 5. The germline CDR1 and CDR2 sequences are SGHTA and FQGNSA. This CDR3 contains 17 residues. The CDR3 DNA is TGTGCCAGCAGCCGGACTAGCGGGAGGGGGGCCACCGGGGAGCTGTTTTTT. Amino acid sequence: CASSRTSGRGATGELFF.

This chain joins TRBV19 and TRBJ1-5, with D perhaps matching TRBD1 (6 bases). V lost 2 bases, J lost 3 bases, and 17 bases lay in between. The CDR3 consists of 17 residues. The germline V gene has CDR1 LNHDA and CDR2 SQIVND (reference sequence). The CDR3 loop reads CASSISGGQGLNQPQHF. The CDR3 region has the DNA TGTGCCAGTAGTATAAGCGGGGGGCAGGGCCTCAATCAGCCCCAGCATTTT.

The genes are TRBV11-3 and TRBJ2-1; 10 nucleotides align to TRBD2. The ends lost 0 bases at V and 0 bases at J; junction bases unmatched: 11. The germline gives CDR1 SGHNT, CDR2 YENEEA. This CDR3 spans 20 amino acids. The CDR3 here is CASSLDHSGRSPSSYNEQFF. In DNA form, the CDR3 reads TGTGCCAGCAGCTTAGATCATAGCGGGAGGAGTCCCAGCTCCTACAATGAGCAGTTCTTC.

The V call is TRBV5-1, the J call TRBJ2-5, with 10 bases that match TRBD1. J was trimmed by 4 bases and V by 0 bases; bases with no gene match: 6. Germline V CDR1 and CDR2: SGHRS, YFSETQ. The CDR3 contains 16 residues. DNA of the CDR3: TGCGCCAGCAGCTTGGGACTAAGGACAGGGGGAGAGACCCAGTACTTC. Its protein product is CASSLGLRTGGETQYF.

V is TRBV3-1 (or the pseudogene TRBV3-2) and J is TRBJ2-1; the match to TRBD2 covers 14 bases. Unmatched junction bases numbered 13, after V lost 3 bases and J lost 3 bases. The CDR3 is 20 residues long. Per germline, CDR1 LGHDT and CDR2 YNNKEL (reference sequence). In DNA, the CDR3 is TGTGCCAGCAGCCACGCAACAACAGGGACTAGCGGGAGAGTCTACAATGAGCAGTTCTTC. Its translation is CASSHATTGTSGRVYNEQFF.

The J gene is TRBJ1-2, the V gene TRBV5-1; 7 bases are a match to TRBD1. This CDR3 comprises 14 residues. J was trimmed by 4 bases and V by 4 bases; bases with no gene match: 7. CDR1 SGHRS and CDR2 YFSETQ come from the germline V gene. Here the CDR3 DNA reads TGCGCCAGCAGCCCGACAGGGTATGGCTATGGCTACACCTTC. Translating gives CASSPTGYGYGYTF.

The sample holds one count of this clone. This CDR3 is CASSQIALGLAGMRGNEQFF. CDR3 DNA sequence: TGCGCCAGCAGCCAAATAGCCTTAGGGCTAGCGGGAATGAGGGGCAATGAGCAGTTCTTC. The V gene is TRBV4-1, the J gene TRBJ2-1; TRBD2 matches 9 bases. V was pared by 2 bases and J by 6 bases, with 20 bases of the junction left unmatched. The CDR3 covers 20 residues. CDR1 MGHRA and CDR2 YSYEKL come from the germline V gene.

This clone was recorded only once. The CDR3 nucleotides are TGTGCCAGCAGTTACTCCGAGATAGTCACAGATACGCAGTATTTT. The encoded protein is CASSYSEIVTDTQYF. The V call is TRBV6-2 or TRBV6-3, the J call TRBJ2-3; no clear D gene. CDR1 and CDR2 from the germline V gene are MNHEY and SVGEGT. The CDR3 has 15 residues. Trimming shortened V by 0 bases and J by 2 bases, and 9 bases separated the two germline ends.

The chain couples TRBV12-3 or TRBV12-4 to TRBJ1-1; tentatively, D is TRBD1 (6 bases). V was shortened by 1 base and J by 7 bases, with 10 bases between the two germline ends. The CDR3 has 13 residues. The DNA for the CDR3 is TGTGCCAGCAGTTTAGTGACAGGCGGTGAAGCTTTCTTT. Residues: CASSLVTGGEAFF.

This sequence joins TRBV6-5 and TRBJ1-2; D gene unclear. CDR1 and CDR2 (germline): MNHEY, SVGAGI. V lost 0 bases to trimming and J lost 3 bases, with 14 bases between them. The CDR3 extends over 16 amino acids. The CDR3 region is CASSYSLGVRDYGYTF. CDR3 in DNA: TGTGCCAGCAGTTACTCTCTCGGGGTGAGGGACTATGGCTACACCTTC.

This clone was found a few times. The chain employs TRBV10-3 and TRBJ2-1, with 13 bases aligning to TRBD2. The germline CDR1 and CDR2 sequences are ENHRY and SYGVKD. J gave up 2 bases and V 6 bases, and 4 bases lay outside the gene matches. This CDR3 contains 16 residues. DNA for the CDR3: TGTGCCATCAGGGGACTAGCGGGACCGACCTACAATGAGCAGTTCTTC. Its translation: CAIRGLAGPTYNEQFF.